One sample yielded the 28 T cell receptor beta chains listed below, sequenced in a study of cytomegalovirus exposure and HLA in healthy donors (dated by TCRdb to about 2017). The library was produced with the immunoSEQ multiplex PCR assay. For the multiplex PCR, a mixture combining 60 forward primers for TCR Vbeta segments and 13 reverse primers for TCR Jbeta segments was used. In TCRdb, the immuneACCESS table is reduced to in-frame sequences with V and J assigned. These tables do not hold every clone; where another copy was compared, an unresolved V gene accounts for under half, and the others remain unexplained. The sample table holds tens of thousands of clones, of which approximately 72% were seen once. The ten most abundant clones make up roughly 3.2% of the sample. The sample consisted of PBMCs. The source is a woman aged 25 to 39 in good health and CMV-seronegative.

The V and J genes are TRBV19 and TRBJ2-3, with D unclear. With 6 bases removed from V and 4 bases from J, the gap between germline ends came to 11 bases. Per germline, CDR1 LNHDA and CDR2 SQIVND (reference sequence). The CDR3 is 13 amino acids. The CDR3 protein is CASRLVRSDTQYF. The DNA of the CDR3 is TGTGCCAGTAGGCTCGTTCGGTCAGATACGCAGTATTTT.

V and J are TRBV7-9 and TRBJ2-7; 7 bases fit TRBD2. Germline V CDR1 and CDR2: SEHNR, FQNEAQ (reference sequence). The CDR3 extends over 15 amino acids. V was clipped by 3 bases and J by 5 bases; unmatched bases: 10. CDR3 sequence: CASSFSGTIIHEQYF. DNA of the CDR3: TGTGCCAGCAGCTTTTCAGGGACTATAATACACGAGCAGTACTTC.

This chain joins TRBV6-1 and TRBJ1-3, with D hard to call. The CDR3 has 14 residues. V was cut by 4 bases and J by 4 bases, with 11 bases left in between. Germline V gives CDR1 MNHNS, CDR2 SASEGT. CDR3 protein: CASSGTSGGNTIYF. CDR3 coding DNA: TGTGCCAGCAGTGGGACTTCGGGGGGAAACACCATATATTTT.

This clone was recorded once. The CDR3 reads CAAPLESLTGELFF. As DNA, the CDR3 is TGTGCCGCCCCTCTTGAGTCCCTAACCGGGGAGCTGTTTTTT. This chain links TRBV6-1 with TRBJ2-2; D is unclear. The CDR3 length is 14 residues. CDR1 and CDR2 from the germline V gene are MNHNS and SASEGT. V was cut by 11 bases and J by 5 bases, with 18 bases left in between.

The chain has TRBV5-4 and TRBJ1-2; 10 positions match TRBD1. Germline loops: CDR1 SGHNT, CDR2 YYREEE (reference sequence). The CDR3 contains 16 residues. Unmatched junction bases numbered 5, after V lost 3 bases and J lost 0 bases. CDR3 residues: CASSWGQGTTNYGYTF. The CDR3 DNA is TGTGCCAGCAGCTGGGGACAGGGGACGACTAACTATGGCTACACCTTC.

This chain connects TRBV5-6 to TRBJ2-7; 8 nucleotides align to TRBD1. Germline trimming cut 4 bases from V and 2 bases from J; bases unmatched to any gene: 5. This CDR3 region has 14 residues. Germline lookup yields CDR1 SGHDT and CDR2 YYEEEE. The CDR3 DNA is TGTGCCAGCAGCCTCGGACAGGGTCCCTACGAGCAGTACTTC. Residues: CASSLGQGPYEQYF.

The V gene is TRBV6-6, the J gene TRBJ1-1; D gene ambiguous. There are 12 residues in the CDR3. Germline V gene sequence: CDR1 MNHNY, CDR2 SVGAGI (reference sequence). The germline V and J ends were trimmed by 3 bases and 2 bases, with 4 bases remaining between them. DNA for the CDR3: TGTGCCAGCAGTTATTATAACACTGAAGCTTTCTTT. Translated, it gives CASSYYNTEAFF.

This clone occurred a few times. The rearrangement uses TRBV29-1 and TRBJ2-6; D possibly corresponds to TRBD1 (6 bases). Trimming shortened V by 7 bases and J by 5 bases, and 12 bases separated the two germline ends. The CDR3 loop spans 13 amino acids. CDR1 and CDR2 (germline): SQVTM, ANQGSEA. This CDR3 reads CSAETGRANVLTF. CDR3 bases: TGCAGCGCCGAGACAGGTCGGGCCAACGTCCTGACTTTC. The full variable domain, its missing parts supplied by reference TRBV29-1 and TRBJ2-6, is SAVISQKPSRDICQRGTSLTIQCQVDSQVTMMFWYRQQPGQSLTLIATANQGSEATYESGFVIDKFPISRPNLTFSTLTVSNMSPEDSSIYLCSAETGRANVLTFGAGSRLTVL.

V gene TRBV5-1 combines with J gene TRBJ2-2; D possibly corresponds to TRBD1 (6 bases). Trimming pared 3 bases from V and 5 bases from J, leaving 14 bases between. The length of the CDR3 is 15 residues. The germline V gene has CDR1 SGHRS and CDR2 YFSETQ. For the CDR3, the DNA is TGCGCCAGCAGCTCACAGGGTCCGGATACCGGGGAGCTGTTTTTT. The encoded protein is CASSSQGPDTGELFF.

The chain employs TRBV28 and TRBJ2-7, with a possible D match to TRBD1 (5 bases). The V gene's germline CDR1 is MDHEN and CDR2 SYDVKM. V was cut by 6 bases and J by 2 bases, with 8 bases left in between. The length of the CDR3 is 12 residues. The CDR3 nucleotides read TGTGCCAGCAGCCAGGGTACCTACGAGCAGTACTTC. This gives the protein CASSQGTYEQYF.

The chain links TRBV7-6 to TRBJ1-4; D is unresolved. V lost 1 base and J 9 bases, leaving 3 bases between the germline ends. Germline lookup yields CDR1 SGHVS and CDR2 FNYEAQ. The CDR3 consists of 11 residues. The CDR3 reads CASSLGQKLFF. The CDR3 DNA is TGTGCCAGCAGCTTAGGGCAAAAACTGTTTTTT.

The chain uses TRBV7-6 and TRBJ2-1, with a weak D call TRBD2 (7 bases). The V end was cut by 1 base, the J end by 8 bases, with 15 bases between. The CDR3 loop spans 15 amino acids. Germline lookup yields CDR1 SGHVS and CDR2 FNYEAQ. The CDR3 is CASSLDPGGRDEQFF. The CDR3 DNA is TGTGCCAGCAGCTTAGACCCGGGGGGCCGGGATGAGCAGTTCTTC.

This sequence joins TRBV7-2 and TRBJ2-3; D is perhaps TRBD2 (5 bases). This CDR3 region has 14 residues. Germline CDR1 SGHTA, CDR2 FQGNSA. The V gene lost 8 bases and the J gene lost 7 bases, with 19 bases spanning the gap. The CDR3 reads CASRALGSHNTQYF. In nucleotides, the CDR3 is TGTGCCAGCCGTGCGTTGGGGAGCCATAATACGCAGTATTTT.

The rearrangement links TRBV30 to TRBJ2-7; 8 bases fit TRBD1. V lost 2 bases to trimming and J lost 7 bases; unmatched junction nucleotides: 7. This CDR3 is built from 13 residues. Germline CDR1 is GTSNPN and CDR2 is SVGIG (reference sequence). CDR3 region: CAWSPQGAREQYF. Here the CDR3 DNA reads TGTGCCTGGAGTCCCCAGGGGGCCCGTGAGCAGTACTTC.

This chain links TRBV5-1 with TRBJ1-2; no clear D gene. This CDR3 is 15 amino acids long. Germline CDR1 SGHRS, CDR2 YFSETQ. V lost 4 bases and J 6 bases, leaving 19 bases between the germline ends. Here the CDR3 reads CASSPIWAGQDGYTF. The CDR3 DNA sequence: TGCGCCAGCAGCCCAATCTGGGCAGGTCAAGATGGCTACACCTTC.

Here the CDR3 reads CASRRGNYGYTF. CDR3 bases: TGCGCCAGCAGACGGGGGAACTATGGCTACACCTTC. The V call is TRBV5-1, the J call TRBJ1-2; possibly TRBD1 for D (5 bases). Germline assignment: CDR1 SGHRS and CDR2 YFSETQ. There are 12 residues in the CDR3. Trimming left V 5 bases short and J 2 bases short, with 7 bases between.

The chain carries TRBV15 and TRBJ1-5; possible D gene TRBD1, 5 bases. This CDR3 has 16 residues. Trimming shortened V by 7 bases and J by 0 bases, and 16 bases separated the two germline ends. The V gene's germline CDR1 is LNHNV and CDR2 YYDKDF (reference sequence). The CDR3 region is CATTKLWGISNQPQHF. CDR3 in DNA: TGTGCCACCACCAAGCTTTGGGGCATTAGCAATCAGCCCCAGCATTTT. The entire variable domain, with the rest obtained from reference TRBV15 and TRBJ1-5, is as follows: DAMVIQNPRYQVTQFGKPVTLSCSQTLNHNVMYWYQQKSSQAPKLLFHYYDKDFNNEADTPDNFQSRRPNTSFCFLDIRSPGLGDTAMYLCATTKLWGISNQPQHFGDGTRLSIL.

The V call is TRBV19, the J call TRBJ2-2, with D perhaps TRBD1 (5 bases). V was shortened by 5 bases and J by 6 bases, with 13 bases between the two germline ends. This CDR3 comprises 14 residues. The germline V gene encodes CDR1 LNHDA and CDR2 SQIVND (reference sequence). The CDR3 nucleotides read TGTGCCAGTAGTCTCATACAGGTGTCCGGGGAGCTGTTTTTT. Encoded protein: CASSLIQVSGELFF.

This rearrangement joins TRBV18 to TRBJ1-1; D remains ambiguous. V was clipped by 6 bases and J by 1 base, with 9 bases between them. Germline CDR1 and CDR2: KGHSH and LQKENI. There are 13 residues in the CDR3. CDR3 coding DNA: TGTGCCAGCTCTCAACAGAAGAACACTGAAGCTTTCTTT. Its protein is CASSQQKNTEAFF. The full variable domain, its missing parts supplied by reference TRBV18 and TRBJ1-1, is NAGVMQNPRHLVRRRGQEARLRCSPMKGHSHVYWYRQLPEEGLKFMVYLQKENIIDESGMPKERFSAEFPKEGPSILRIQQVVRGDSAAYFCASSQQKNTEAFFGQGTRLTVV.

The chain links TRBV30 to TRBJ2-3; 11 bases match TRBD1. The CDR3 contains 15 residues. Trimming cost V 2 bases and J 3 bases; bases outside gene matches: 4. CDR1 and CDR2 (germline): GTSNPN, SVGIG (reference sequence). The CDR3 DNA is TGTGCCTGGAGTTGGACAGGGGGCGAAACAGATACGCAGTATTTT. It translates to CAWSWTGGETDTQYF.

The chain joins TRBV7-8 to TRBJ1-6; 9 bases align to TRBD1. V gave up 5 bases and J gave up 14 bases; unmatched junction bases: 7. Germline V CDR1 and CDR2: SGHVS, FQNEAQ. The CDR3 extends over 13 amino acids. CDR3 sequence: CASSVRDRAALHF. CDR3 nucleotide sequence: TGTGCCAGCAGCGTGAGGGACAGGGCTGCCCTCCACTTT.

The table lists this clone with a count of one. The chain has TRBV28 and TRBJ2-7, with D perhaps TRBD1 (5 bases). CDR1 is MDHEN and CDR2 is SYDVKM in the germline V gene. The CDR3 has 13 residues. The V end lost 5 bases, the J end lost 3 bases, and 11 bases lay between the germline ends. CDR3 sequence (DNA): TGTGCCAGCAGTCGCGGCAGGGACTACGAGCAGTACTTC. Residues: CASSRGRDYEQYF.

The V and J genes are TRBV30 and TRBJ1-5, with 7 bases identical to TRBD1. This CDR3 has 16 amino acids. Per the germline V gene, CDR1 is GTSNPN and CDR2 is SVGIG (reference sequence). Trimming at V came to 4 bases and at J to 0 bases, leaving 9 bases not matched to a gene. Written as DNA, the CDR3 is TGTGCCTGGACCCAGGGGACAGTCTATAGCAATCAGCCCCAGCATTTT. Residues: CAWTQGTVYSNQPQHF.

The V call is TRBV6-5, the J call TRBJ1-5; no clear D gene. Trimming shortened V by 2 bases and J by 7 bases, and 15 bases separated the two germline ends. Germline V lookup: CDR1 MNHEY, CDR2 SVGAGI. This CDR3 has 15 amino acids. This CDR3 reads CASSYARDSGQPQHF. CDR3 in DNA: TGTGCCAGCAGTTACGCGAGGGATTCAGGACAGCCCCAGCATTTT.

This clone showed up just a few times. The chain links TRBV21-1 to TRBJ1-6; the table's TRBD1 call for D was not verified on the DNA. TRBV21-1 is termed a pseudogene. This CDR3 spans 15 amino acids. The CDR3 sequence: CASRHRGRPHSPLHF. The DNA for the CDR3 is TGTGCCAGCAGACACAGGGGGCGCCCCCATTCACCCCTCCACTTT.

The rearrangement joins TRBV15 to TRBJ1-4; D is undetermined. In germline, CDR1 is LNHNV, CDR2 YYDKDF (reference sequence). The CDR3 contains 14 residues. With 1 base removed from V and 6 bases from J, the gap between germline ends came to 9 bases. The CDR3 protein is CATSRVGGDEKLFF. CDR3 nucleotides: TGTGCCACCAGCAGAGTTGGCGGCGATGAAAAACTGTTTTTT.

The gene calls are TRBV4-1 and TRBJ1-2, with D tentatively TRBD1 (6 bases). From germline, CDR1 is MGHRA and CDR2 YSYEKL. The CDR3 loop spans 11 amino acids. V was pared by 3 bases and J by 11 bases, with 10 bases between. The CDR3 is CASSQAGVYTF. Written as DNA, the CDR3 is TGCGCCAGCAGCCAGGCAGGGGTATACACCTTC.

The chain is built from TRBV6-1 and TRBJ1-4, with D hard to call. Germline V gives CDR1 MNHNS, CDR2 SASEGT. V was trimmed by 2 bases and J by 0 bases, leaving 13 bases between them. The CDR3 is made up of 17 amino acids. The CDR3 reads CASSEQLPQATNEKLFF. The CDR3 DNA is TGTGCCAGCAGTGAACAGCTCCCCCAGGCAACTAATGAAAAACTGTTTTTT.